This T cell receptor beta chain stems from a study of Ad26.COV2.S vaccination and SARS-CoV-2 variants. Study observations and caveats: Placebo and vaccine recipients had non-spike TCR breadth that was similar.

Germline V gene sequence: CDR1 SGHTA, CDR2 FQGNSA. This CDR3 region has 13 residues. V was trimmed by 0 bases and J by 1 base, leaving 3 bases between them. The repertoire was sequenced with immunoSEQ multiplex PCR; TCRdb's copy has only in-frame clones and lacks some. Of around 86,000 clones listed, roughly 84% are singletons. Details on this clone: No antigen is known for it.

The rearrangement joins TRBV7-2 to TRBJ1-1; no firm D call. The sample here was peripheral blood, taken after recovery from COVID-19. The sequence came from a human donor who had recovered from COVID-19. The CDR3 region is CASSLAKNTEAFF. DNA for the CDR3: TGTGCCAGCAGCTTAGCGAAGAACACTGAAGCTTTCTTT.